One sample yielded the 2 T cell receptor beta chains listed below, sequenced in a study of CD8+CD57+ T cells in acquired aplastic anemia. The study profiled TCR beta VDJ and CDR3 using genomic DNA as template. TCRdb re-called the reads with MiXCR, one entry per CDR3 protein. The sample records some 64,000 distinct CDR3 sequences, about 56% being singletons. Sequenced sample: sorted CD4+, CD8+, or CD8+CD57+ T cells (not recorded which) from PBMCs. All receptors derive from a human donor in good health, serving as a control.

This clonotype was counted a few times. The V call is TRBV7-9, the J call TRBJ1-1, with 7 bases fitting TRBD1. V shed 8 bases and J 1 base; nucleotides not matched to a gene: 4. The CDR3 contains 13 residues. The germline V gene encodes CDR1 SEHNR and CDR2 FQNEAQ (reference sequence). This CDR3 is CASLQGPNTEAFF. The CDR3 DNA follows: TGTGCCAGCCTACAGGGGCCGAACACTGAAGCTTTCTTT. The complete variable domain, with remaining parts taken from reference TRBV7-9 and TRBJ1-1, reads DTGVSQNPRHKITKRGQNVTFRCDPISEHNRLYWYRQTLGQGPEFLTYFQNEAQLEKSRLLSDRFSAERPKGSFSTLEIQRTEQGDSAMYLCASLQGPNTEAFFGQGTRLTVV.

A note on this clonotype: A read error may account for a junction end that differs from germline. CDR3 sequence (DNA): TGTGCCAGCAGCTTAAGGCTGGCTACCCACAATGGGCAGTTCTTC. Translating gives CASSLRLATHNGQFF. The J gene is TRBJ2-1, the V gene TRBV11-2, with no clear D. This CDR3 is built from 15 residues. CDR1 and CDR2 (germline): SGHAT, FQNNGV.